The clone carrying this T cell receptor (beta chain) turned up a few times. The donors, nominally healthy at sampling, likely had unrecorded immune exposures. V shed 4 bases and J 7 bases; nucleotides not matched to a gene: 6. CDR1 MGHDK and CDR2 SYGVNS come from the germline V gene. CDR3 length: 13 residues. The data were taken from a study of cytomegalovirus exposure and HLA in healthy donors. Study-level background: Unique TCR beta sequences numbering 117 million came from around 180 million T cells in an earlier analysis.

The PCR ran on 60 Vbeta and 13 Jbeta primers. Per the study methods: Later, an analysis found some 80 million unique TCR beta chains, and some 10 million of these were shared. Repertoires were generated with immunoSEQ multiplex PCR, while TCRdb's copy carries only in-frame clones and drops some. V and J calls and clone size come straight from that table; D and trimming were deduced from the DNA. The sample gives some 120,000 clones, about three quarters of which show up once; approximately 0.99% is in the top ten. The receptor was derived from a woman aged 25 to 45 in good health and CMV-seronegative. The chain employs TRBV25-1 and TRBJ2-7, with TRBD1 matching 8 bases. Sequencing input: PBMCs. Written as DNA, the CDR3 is TGTGCCAGCAGTGGGACAGGGCGAGGAGAGCAGTACTTC. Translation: CASSGTGRGEQYF.